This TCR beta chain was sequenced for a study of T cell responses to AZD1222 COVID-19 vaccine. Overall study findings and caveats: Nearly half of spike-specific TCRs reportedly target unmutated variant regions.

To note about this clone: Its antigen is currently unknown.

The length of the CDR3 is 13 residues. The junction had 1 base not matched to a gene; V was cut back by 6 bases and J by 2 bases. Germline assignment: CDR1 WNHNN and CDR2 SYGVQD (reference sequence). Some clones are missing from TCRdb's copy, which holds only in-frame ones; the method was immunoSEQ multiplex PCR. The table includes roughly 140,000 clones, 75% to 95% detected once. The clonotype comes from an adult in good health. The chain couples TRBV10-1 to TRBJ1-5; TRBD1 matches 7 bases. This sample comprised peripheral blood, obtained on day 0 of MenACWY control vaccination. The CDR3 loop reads CASSGTGNQPQHF. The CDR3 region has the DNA TGCGCCAGCAGCGGGACAGGCAATCAGCCCCAGCATTTT.